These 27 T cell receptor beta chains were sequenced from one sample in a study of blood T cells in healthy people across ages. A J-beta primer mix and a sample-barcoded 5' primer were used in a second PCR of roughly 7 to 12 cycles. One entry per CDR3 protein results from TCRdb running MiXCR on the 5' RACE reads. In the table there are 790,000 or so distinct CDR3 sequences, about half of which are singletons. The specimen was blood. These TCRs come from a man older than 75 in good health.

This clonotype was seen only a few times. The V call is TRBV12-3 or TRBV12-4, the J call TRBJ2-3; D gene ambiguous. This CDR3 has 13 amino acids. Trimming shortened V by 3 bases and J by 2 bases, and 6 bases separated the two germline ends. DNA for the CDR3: TGTGCCAGCAGTTTGCCTAACACAGATACGCAGTATTTT. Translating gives CASSLPNTDTQYF.

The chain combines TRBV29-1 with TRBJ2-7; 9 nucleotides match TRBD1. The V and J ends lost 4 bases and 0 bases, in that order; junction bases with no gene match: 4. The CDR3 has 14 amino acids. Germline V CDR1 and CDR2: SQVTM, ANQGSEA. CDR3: CSVVGQGVSYEQYF. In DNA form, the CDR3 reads TGCAGCGTTGTGGGACAGGGAGTCTCCTACGAGCAGTACTTC.

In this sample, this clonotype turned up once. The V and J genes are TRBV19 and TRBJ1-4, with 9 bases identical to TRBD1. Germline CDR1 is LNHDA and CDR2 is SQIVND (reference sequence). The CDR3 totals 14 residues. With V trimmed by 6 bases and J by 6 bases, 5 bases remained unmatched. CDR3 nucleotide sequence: TGTGCCAGTAGAAAGGACAGGGGAGATGAAAAACTGTTTTTT. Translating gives CASRKDRGDEKLFF.

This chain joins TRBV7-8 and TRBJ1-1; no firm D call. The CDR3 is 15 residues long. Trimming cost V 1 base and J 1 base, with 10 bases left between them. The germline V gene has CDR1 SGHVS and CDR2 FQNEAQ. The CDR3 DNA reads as TGTGCCAGCAGCTTAGGGAAATATGGGAACACTGAAGCTTTCTTT. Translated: CASSLGKYGNTEAFF.

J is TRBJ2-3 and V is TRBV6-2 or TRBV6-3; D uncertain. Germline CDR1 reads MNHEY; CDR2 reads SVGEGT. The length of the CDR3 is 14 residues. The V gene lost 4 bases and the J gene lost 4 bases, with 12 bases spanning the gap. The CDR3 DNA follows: TGTGCCAGCAGTTGGGGTAGATTTGCAGATACGCAGTATTTT. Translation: CASSWGRFADTQYF.

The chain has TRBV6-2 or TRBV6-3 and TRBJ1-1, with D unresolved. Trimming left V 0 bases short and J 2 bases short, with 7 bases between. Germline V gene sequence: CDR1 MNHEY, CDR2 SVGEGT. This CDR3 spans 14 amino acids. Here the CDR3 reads CASSYSRSNTEAFF. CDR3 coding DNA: TGTGCCAGCAGTTACTCGAGGTCCAACACTGAAGCTTTCTTT.

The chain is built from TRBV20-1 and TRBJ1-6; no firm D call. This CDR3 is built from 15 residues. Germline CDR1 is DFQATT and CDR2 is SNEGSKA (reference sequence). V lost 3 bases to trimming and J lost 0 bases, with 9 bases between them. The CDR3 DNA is TGCAGTGCTAGCAGTAGGAGCTCCTATAATTCACCCCTCCACTTT. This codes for CSASSRSSYNSPLHF.

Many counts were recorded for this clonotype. CDR3 sequence: CASRIAGGPETQYF. The CDR3, as DNA: TGTGCCAGCCGAATAGCGGGAGGGCCGGAGACCCAGTACTTC. The chain links TRBV25-1 to TRBJ2-5; 11 nucleotides align to TRBD2. CDR1 MGHDK and CDR2 SYGVNS come from the germline V gene. This CDR3 is built from 14 residues. V dropped 8 bases and J dropped 5; count of bases not matched to a gene: 7.

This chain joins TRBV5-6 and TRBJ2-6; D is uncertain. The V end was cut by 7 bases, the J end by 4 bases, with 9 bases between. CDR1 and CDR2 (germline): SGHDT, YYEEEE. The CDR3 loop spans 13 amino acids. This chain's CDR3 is CASELLGANVLTF. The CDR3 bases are TGTGCCAGCGAGCTGCTGGGGGCCAACGTCCTGACTTTC. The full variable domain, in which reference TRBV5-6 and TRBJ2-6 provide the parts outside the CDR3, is DAGVTQSPTHLIKTRGQQVTLRCSPKSGHDTVSWYQQALGQGPQFIFQYYEEEERQRGNFPDRFSGHQFPNYSSELNVNALLLGDSALYLCASELLGANVLTFGAGSRLTVL.

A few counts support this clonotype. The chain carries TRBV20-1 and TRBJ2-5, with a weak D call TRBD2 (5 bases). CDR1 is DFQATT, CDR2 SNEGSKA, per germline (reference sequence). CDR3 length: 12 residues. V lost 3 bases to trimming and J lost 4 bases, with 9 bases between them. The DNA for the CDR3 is TGCAGTGCTAGTTTGGCGGGAGAGACCCAGTACTTC. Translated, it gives CSASLAGETQYF.

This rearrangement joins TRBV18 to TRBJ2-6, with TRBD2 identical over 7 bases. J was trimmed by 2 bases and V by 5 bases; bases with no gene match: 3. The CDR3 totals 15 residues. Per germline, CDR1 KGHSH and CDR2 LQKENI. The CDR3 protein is CASSTSGAGANVLTF. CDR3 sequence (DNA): TGTGCCAGCTCAACGAGCGGGGCTGGGGCCAACGTCCTGACTTTC.

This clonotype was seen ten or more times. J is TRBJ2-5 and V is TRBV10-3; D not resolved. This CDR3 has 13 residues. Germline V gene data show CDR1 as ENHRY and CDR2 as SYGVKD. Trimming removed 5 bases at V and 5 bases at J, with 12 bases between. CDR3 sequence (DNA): TGTGCCATCAGTAGTGGTCTCGGTGAGACCCAGTACTTC. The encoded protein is CAISSGLGETQYF.

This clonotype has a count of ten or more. CDR3 region: CSVVPYQGIQYF. CDR3 DNA: TGCAGCGTCGTTCCCTATCAGGGAATTCAGTACTTC. The rearrangement uses TRBV29-1 and TRBJ2-4; possibly TRBD1 for D (5 bases). The CDR3 is made up of 12 amino acids. Deletions cut 6 bases from V and 10 bases from J, with 16 bases between. Germline CDR1 SQVTM, CDR2 ANQGSEA.

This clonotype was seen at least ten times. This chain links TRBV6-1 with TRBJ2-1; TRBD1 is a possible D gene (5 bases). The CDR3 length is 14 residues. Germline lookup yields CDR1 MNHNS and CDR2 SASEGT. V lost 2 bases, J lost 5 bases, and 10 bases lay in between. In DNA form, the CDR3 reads TGTGCCAGCAGTGAAAACAGGAATAACAATGAGCAGTTCTTC. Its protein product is CASSENRNNNEQFF.

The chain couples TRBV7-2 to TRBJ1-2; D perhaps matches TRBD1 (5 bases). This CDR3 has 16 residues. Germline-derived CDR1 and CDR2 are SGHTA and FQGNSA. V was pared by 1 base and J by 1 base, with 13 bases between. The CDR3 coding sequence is TGTGCCAGCAGCTTAGGGGGGGACCGGCTTAACTATGGCTACACCTTC. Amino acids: CASSLGGDRLNYGYTF.

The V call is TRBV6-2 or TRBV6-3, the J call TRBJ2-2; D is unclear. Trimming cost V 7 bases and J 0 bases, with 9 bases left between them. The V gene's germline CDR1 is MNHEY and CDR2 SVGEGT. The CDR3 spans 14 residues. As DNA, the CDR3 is TGTGCCAGCACCCCGGCAGCGAACACCGGGGAGCTGTTTTTT. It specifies CASTPAANTGELFF.

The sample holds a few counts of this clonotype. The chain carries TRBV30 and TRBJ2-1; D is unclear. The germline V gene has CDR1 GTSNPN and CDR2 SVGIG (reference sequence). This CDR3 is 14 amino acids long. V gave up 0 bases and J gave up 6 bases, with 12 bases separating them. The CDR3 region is CAWSVRLLPNEQFF. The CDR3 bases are TGTGCCTGGAGTGTACGGTTGTTACCCAATGAGCAGTTCTTC.

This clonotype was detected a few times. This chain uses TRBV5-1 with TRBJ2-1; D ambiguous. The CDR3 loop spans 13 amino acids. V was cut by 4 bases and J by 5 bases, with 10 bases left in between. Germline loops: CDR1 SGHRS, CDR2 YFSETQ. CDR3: CASSISPDNEQFF. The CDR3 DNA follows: TGCGCCAGCAGCATATCCCCAGACAATGAGCAGTTCTTC.

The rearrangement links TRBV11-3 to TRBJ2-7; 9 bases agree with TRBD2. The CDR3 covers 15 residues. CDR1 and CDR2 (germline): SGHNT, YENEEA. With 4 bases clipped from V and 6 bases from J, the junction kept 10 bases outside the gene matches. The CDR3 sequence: CASSSDTLAGFEQYF. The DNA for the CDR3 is TGTGCCAGCAGCTCGGATACACTAGCGGGTTTCGAGCAGTACTTC.

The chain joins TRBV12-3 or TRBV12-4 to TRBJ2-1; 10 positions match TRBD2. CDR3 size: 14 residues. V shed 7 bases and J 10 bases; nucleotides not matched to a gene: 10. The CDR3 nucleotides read TGTGCCAGCACCACCCTAGCGGGAGAGGGAGAGCAGTTCTTC. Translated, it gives CASTTLAGEGEQFF.

CDR3 sequence reads: CASSSSAPYEQYF. The DNA of the CDR3 is TGTGCCAGCAGTTCTAGCGCTCCCTACGAGCAGTACTTC. The V gene is TRBV6-1, the J gene TRBJ2-7; the D gene is possibly TRBD2 (6 bases). This CDR3 region has 13 residues. V gave up 5 bases and J gave up 2 bases, with 10 bases separating them. CDR1 is MNHNS, CDR2 SASEGT, per germline.

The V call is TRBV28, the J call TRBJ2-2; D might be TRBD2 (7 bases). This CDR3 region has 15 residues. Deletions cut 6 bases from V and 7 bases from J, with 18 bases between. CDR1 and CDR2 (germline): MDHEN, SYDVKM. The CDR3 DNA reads TGTGCCAGCAGACATACTACGGGGGGCAACGGGGAGCTGTTTTTT. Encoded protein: CASRHTTGGNGELFF.

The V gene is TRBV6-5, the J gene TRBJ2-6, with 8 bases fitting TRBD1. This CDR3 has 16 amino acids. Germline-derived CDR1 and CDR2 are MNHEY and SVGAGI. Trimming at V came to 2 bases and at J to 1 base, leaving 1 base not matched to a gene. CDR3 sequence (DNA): TGTGCCAGCAGTTACGGACAGGGTTCTGGGGCCAACGTCCTGACTTTC. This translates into CASSYGQGSGANVLTF.

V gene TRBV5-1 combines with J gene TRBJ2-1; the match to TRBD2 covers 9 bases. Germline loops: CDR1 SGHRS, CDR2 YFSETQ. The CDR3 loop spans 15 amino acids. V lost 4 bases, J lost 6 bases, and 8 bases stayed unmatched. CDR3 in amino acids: CASSTGTSSSNEQFF. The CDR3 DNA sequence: TGCGCCAGCAGCACCGGGACTAGCAGCTCCAATGAGCAGTTCTTC.

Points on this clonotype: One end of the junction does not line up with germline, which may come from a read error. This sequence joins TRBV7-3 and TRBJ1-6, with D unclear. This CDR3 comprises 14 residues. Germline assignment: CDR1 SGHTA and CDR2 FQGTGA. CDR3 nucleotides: TGTGCCAGCAGCTTGGGTTCGGGAAATTCACCCCCCCACTTT. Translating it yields CASSLGSGNSPPHF. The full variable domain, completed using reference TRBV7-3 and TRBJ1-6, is GAGVSQTPSNKVTEKGKYVELRCDPISGHTALYWYRQSLGQGPEFLIYFQGTGAADDSGLPNDRFFAVRPEGSVSTLKIQRTERGDSAVYLCASSLGSGNSPPHFGNGTRLTVT.

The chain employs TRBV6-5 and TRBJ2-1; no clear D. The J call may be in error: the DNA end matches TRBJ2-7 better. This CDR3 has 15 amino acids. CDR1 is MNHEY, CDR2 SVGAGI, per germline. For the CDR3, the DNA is TGTGCCAGCAAACGAAAATCCCCCTCCTACAATGAGCAGTACTTC. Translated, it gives CASKRKSPSYNEQYF.

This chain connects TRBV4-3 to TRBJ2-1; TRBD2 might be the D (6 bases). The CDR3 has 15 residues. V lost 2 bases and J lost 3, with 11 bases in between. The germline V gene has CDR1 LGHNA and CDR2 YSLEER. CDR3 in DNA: TGCGCCAGCAGCCAACATCCTAGCGACTACAATGAGCAGTTCTTC. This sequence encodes CASSQHPSDYNEQFF.